The 30 T cell receptor beta chains listed next were all sequenced from one sample in a study of blood T cell repertoires in COVID-19. Profiled with immunoSEQ multiplex PCR; TCRdb holds only in-frame clones, not every one. The table lists about 200,000 clones, 75% to 90% of them singletons. The sample was PBMCs or T cells enriched from blood (not recorded which). Receptors were obtained from a woman between 25 and 40 years old who had been exposed to COVID-19.

This rearrangement joins TRBV2 to TRBJ2-7; TRBD1 agrees at 10 bases. With 9 bases clipped from V and 7 bases from J, the junction kept 12 bases outside the gene matches. The CDR3 covers 14 residues. Per the germline V gene, CDR1 is SNHLY and CDR2 is FYNNEI. In nucleotides, the CDR3 is TGTGCCAGTTTACCGGGACAGGGGATTGGGGAGCAGTACTTC. This gives the protein CASLPGQGIGEQYF.

This chain uses TRBV9 with TRBJ1-1; D remains unclear. The germline CDR1 and CDR2 sequences are SGDLS and YYNGEE. CDR3 length equals 17 residues. V was cut by 4 bases and J by 5 bases, with 24 bases left in between. CDR3 DNA: TGTGCCAGCAGCCCAAGAAGGACTACGGTTATGGGAACTGAAGCTTTCTTT. It is translated as CASSPRRTTVMGTEAFF.

The chain links TRBV5-1 to TRBJ1-1, with TRBD1 matching over 7 bases. This CDR3 has 14 amino acids. The trim removed 4 bases at V and 5 bases at J, leaving 8 bases unmatched. Germline V gives CDR1 SGHRS, CDR2 YFSETQ. The DNA for the CDR3 is TGCGCCAGCAGCCCTCTTGCCAGGGGGACTGAAGCTTTCTTT. It translates to CASSPLARGTEAFF.

The chain uses TRBV30 and TRBJ2-7; possibly TRBD2 for D (6 bases). Germline V gene lookup returns CDR1 GTSNPN and CDR2 SVGIG (reference sequence). The CDR3 is 14 residues long. V lost 2 bases to trimming and J lost 2 bases, with 13 bases between them. The CDR3 loop reads CAWSNEAGTYEQYF. The CDR3 DNA sequence: TGTGCCTGGAGTAATGAGGCGGGGACCTACGAGCAGTACTTC.

This chain joins TRBV18 and TRBJ1-1; 7 nucleotides line up with TRBD1. Germline V CDR1 and CDR2: KGHSH, LQKENI. After removal of 2 bases from V and 4 bases from J, the junction contained 4 bases not matched to a gene. There are 14 residues in the CDR3. As DNA, the CDR3 is TGTGCCAGCTCACCATCGTCAGGGGGCACTGAAGCTTTCTTT. Encoded protein: CASSPSSGGTEAFF.

The chain links TRBV5-1 to TRBJ1-2; D is possibly TRBD1 (6 bases). The CDR3 spans 15 residues. V was shortened by 3 bases and J by 7 bases, with 19 bases between the two germline ends. Germline-derived CDR1 and CDR2 are SGHRS and YFSETQ. The CDR3 nucleotides read TGCGCCAGCAGCTATCGTTTACAGGGATCGGGTGGCTACACCTTC. Amino acids: CASSYRLQGSGGYTF.

This chain links TRBV2 with TRBJ1-2; 7 nucleotides line up with TRBD1. Germline CDR1 SNHLY, CDR2 FYNNEI. The CDR3 is 14 amino acids. The V and J ends lost 8 bases and 4 bases, in that order; junction bases with no gene match: 10. The CDR3 loop is CASSGTVALYGYTF. Written as DNA, the CDR3 is TGTGCCAGCTCCGGGACAGTCGCCCTCTATGGCTACACCTTC.

The CDR3 is CASSSTQGRTEAFF. CDR3 nucleotide sequence: TGTGCCAGCAGCTCGACACAGGGAAGGACTGAAGCTTTCTTT. The rearrangement uses TRBV11-2 and TRBJ1-1; D possibly corresponds to TRBD1 (6 bases). The germline V gene has CDR1 SGHAT and CDR2 FQNNGV. CDR3 length: 14 amino acids. Deletions cut 4 bases from V and 5 bases from J, with 14 bases between.

V and J are TRBV5-1 and TRBJ1-2; 7 bases match TRBD1. There are 15 residues in the CDR3. Germline CDR1 reads SGHRS; CDR2 reads YFSETQ. V lost 4 bases, J lost 6 bases, and 12 bases stayed unmatched. The CDR3 DNA reads as TGCGCCAGCAGCCTGGGGCCCGGGACAGACCATGGCTACACCTTC. It specifies CASSLGPGTDHGYTF.

The V gene is TRBV28, the J gene TRBJ1-4; 7 bases map to TRBD1. Losses at the gene ends were 7 bases for V and 7 bases for J; bases not matched to a gene: 15. The length of the CDR3 is 16 residues. CDR1 is MDHEN and CDR2 is SYDVKM in the germline V gene. CDR3 sequence (DNA): TGTGCCAGCAATGCACCAGCCAGGCAGGGGGTTGAAAAACTGTTTTTT. Amino acid sequence: CASNAPARQGVEKLFF. Using reference TRBV28 and TRBJ1-4 for the parts outside the CDR3, the full variable domain is DVKVTQSSRYLVKRTGEKVFLECVQDMDHENMFWYRQDPGLGLRLIYFSYDVKMKEKGDIPEGYSVSREKKERFSLILESASTNQTSMYLCASNAPARQGVEKLFFGSGTQLSVL.

The chain joins TRBV30 to TRBJ2-1; D not resolved. The CDR3 contains 12 residues. V was pared by 1 base and J by 7 bases, with 8 bases between. The germline CDR1 and CDR2 sequences are GTSNPN and SVGIG (reference sequence). The CDR3 spells CAWSALKNEQFF. DNA of the CDR3: TGTGCCTGGAGTGCCCTTAAAAATGAGCAGTTCTTC.

The CDR3 DNA reads as TGTGCCAGCAGCTTAGTCACGGAGAACAATCAGCCCCAGCATTTT. Protein sequence: CASSLVTENNQPQHF. V and J are TRBV7-8 and TRBJ1-5; no clear D gene. V was trimmed by 1 base and J by 3 bases, leaving 10 bases between them. CDR3 length: 15 amino acids. Per germline, CDR1 SGHVS and CDR2 FQNEAQ.

V gene TRBV7-8 combines with J gene TRBJ2-7; 10 bases are a match to TRBD2. This CDR3 comprises 14 residues. J was trimmed by 2 bases and V by 4 bases; bases with no gene match: 2. CDR1 SGHVS and CDR2 FQNEAQ come from the germline V gene. The CDR3 region has the DNA TGTGCCAGCAGCTCTAGCGGGGGTCCCTACGAGCAGTACTTC. This codes for CASSSSGGPYEQYF.

The chain recombines TRBV5-1 with TRBJ2-6; D is undetermined. Per germline, CDR1 SGHRS and CDR2 YFSETQ. The CDR3 has 15 amino acids. Trimming took 4 bases from V and 0 from J, leaving 8 bases between them. CDR3 residues: CASSPLGSGANVLTF. The CDR3 bases are TGCGCCAGCAGCCCCCTCGGCTCTGGGGCCAACGTCCTGACTTTC.

This clone was detected a few times. V is TRBV15 and J is TRBJ2-1; the D gene is possibly TRBD2 (5 bases). CDR1 and CDR2 from the germline V gene are LNHNV and YYDKDF (reference sequence). The V gene lost 0 bases and the J gene lost 10 bases, with 10 bases spanning the gap. The CDR3 has 13 amino acids. The CDR3 reads CATSRDQGREQFF. CDR3 sequence (DNA): TGTGCCACCAGCAGAGATCAAGGGAGAGAGCAGTTCTTC.

V is TRBV19 and J is TRBJ1-2; D is possibly TRBD1 (6 bases). CDR3 length: 14 residues. Trimming pared 7 bases from V and 4 bases from J, leaving 16 bases between. Germline V gene lookup returns CDR1 LNHDA and CDR2 SQIVND (reference sequence). The CDR3 DNA reads TGTGCCAGTACCGCAGGGGAGAGAGGCTATGGCTACACCTTC. Translated: CASTAGERGYGYTF. Full variable domain (remainder filled in from reference TRBV19 and TRBJ1-2): DGGITQSPKYLFRKEGQNVTLSCEQNLNHDAMYWYRQDPGQGLRLIYYSQIVNDFQKGDIAEGYSVSREKKESFPLTVTSAQKNPTAFYLCASTAGERGYGYTFGSGTRLTVV.

The chain couples TRBV6-5 to TRBJ1-2; the match to TRBD1 covers 7 bases. Unmatched junction bases numbered 6, after V lost 0 bases and J lost 5 bases. Germline lookup yields CDR1 MNHEY and CDR2 SVGAGI. The CDR3 runs to 15 residues. CDR3 sequence reads: CASSYSGRGTYGYTF. The CDR3 nucleotides are TGTGCCAGCAGTTACTCGGGCAGGGGGACATATGGCTACACCTTC.

This chain connects TRBV6-2 or TRBV6-3 to TRBJ2-4, with D possibly matching TRBD1 (6 bases). Per germline, CDR1 MNHEY and CDR2 SVGEGT. The CDR3 sequence is 13 residues long. With 2 bases removed from V and 8 bases from J, the gap between germline ends came to 10 bases. This CDR3 is CASSYRAGDIQYF. The CDR3 DNA sequence: TGTGCCAGCAGTTACCGGGCAGGGGACATTCAGTACTTC.

The chain couples TRBV29-1 to TRBJ1-6; 8 bases align to TRBD1. CDR1 and CDR2 from the germline V gene are SQVTM and ANQGSEA. Trimming took 5 bases from V and 8 from J; bases not matched to a gene: 8. This CDR3 has 14 amino acids. The CDR3 sequence: CSVQTGAVYSPLHF. The CDR3 DNA reads as TGCAGCGTTCAGACAGGGGCCGTCTATTCACCCCTCCACTTT.

This chain links TRBV11-3 with TRBJ1-3; D uncertain. The CDR3 sequence is 18 residues long. The ends were cut back, 4 bases at V and 1 base at J, with 20 bases in the middle. Germline CDR1 and CDR2: SGHNT and YENEEA. In DNA, the CDR3 is TGTGCCAGCAGCTCCCAAAACCCTTCCACACCATCTGGAAACACCATATATTTT. Translating gives CASSSQNPSTPSGNTIYF.

This clone turned up a few times. The DNA for the CDR3 is TGCGCCAGCAGCTTGGACAGGGGATCTGGCTACACCTTC. Amino acids: CASSLDRGSGYTF. This rearrangement joins TRBV5-1 to TRBJ1-2, with TRBD1 matching 7 bases. CDR3 size: 13 residues. V shed 0 bases, J shed 7 bases, and the junction held 3 bases outside the gene matches. Germline CDR1 SGHRS, CDR2 YFSETQ. Together with reference TRBV5-1 and TRBJ1-2, the CDR3 gives the full variable domain: KAGVTQTPRYLIKTRGQQVTLSCSPISGHRSVSWYQQTPGQGLQFLFEYFSETQRNKGNFPGRFSGRQFSNSRSEMNVSTLELGDSALYLCASSLDRGSGYTFGSGTRLTVV.

This chain uses TRBV27 with TRBJ1-1; D unclear. The germline V and J ends were trimmed by 4 bases and 1 base, with 16 bases remaining between them. The CDR3 length is 16 residues. In germline, CDR1 is MNHEY, CDR2 SMNVEV (reference sequence). CDR3 amino acids: CASSSSKLGENTEAFF. CDR3 in DNA: TGTGCCAGCAGTTCCTCGAAACTCGGGGAGAACACTGAAGCTTTCTTT.

The chain links TRBV13 to TRBJ1-6, with no clear D. CDR3 size: 18 residues. V lost 2 bases and J lost 0, with 14 bases in between. The germline gives CDR1 PRHDT, CDR2 FYEKMQ (reference sequence). The CDR3 reads CASSLWRQSSSYNSPLHF. Here the CDR3 DNA reads TGTGCCAGCAGCTTATGGCGGCAGTCTAGCTCCTATAATTCACCCCTCCACTTT.

The chain recombines TRBV9 with TRBJ2-7; 8 bases fit TRBD2. The CDR3 covers 13 residues. The V and J ends lost 4 bases and 5 bases, in that order; junction bases with no gene match: 5. CDR1 SGDLS and CDR2 YYNGEE come from the germline V gene. The CDR3 sequence is CASSRGGGNEQYF. The CDR3 DNA is TGTGCCAGCAGCCGGGGGGGAGGTAACGAGCAGTACTTC.

DNA for the CDR3: TGTGCCAGCAGCCGAGACAGGAAGGACACTGAAGCTTTCTTT. Protein product: CASSRDRKDTEAFF. V is TRBV7-8 and J is TRBJ1-1; D may be TRBD1 (6 bases). Germline CDR1 and CDR2: SGHVS and FQNEAQ. The CDR3 contains 14 residues. V lost 5 bases and J lost 3, with 13 bases in between.

This clone appeared a single time. The CDR3 reads CAWGGAISNEQFF. CDR3 sequence (DNA): TGTGCCTGGGGGGGGGCGATCAGCAATGAGCAGTTCTTC. V gene TRBV30 combines with J gene TRBJ2-1; D is perhaps TRBD2 (7 bases). Germline loops: CDR1 GTSNPN, CDR2 SVGIG (reference sequence). V was clipped by 5 bases and J by 6 bases, with 14 bases between them. The CDR3 runs to 13 residues.

The V and J genes are TRBV6-5 and TRBJ2-7; 7 positions match TRBD2. Germline CDR1 reads MNHEY; CDR2 reads SVGAGI. V lost 0 bases to trimming and J lost 3 bases; unmatched junction nucleotides: 2. This CDR3 region has 14 residues. This CDR3 reads CASSYSRGNYEQYF. The CDR3 DNA reads TGTGCCAGCAGTTACTCGCGGGGGAACTACGAGCAGTACTTC.

V is TRBV19 and J is TRBJ1-6; 9 bases match TRBD1. Trimming cost V 7 bases and J 9 bases; bases outside gene matches: 7. This CDR3 comprises 14 residues. Germline values: CDR1 LNHDA, CDR2 SQIVND (reference sequence). In DNA form, the CDR3 reads TGTGCCAGTACCCGGACAGGGGATGTTTCACCCCTCCACTTT. Translated: CASTRTGDVSPLHF.

The chain joins TRBV10-3 to TRBJ1-2; a weak D match, TRBD1 (6 bases). CDR3 length: 16 residues. V was cut by 1 base and J by 6 bases, with 18 bases left in between. Germline CDR1 reads ENHRY; CDR2 reads SYGVKD. CDR3: CAISEFGGAELDGYTF. CDR3 bases: TGTGCCATCAGTGAGTTTGGGGGCGCCGAACTCGATGGCTACACCTTC.

The CDR3 DNA follows: TGTGCCAGCAGTTTTCTGGGAAACACCATATATTTT. This gives the protein CASSFLGNTIYF. This chain links TRBV12-3 or TRBV12-4 with TRBJ1-3; D is undetermined. V was trimmed by 3 bases and J by 4 bases, leaving 4 bases between them. This CDR3 is 12 amino acids long.